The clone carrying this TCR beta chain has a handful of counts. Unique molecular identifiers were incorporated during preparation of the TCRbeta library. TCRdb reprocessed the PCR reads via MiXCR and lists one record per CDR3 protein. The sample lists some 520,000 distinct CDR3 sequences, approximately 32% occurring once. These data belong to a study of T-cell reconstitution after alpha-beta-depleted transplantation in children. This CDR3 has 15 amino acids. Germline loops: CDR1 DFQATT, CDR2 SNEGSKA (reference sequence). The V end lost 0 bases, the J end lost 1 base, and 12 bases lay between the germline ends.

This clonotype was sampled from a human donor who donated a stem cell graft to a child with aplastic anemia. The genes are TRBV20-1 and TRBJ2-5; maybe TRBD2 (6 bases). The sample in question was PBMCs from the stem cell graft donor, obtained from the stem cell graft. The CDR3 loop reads CSARDPTSIQETQYF. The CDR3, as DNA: TGCAGTGCTAGAGATCCCACTAGCATCCAAGAGACCCAGTACTTC.